The clone carrying this T cell receptor beta chain was counted once. Profiling relied on immunoSEQ multiplex PCR, and the TCRdb table lists in-frame clones only, not all of them. This sample yields 35,000 to 45,000 clones, of which almost 85% are seen a single time; nearly 10% belongs to the top ten. Germline V gene sequence: CDR1 SGHRS, CDR2 YFSETQ. The CDR3 consists of 17 residues. V lost 4 bases, J lost 0 bases, and 17 bases lay in between. This entry is derived from a study of blood T cell repertoires in COVID-19. The TCR was taken from a human donor in a cohort sampled during active COVID-19. V gene TRBV5-1 combines with J gene TRBJ2-1; possible D gene TRBD1, 5 bases. Sequencing input: peripheral blood. CDR3 residues: CASSPAFGAPSYNEQFF. CDR3 DNA sequence: TGCGCCAGCAGCCCCGCCTTTGGGGCTCCCTCCTACAATGAGCAGTTCTTC.